Listed here is a single TCR beta chain. Germline CDR1 and CDR2: SGHAT and FQNNGV. The CDR3 sequence is 15 residues long. V was shortened by 5 bases and J by 4 bases, with 15 bases between the two germline ends. The authors' processing: Junction-only immunoSEQ data arrived without quality scores, meaning filtering differed. Here immunoSEQ multiplex PCR was the method, and the copy in TCRdb shows in-frame clones only, minus some. V and J calls and clone size come straight from that table; D and trimming were deduced from the DNA. The sample contains 2,500,000 or so clones, around 90% of which appear only once. The sample comes from a study of shared clonotypes between healthy human individuals.

Sequenced input: naive CD4+ T cells sorted from blood. Subset noted: CD45RA+ positively selected. V and J are TRBV11-2 and TRBJ2-1, with D perhaps TRBD2 (6 bases). The clonotype comes from a man aged 18 to 29 in good health. The CDR3: CASSPRSGPYNEQFF. The CDR3 DNA reads TGTGCCAGCAGCCCCAGAAGCGGGCCTTACAATGAGCAGTTCTTC.